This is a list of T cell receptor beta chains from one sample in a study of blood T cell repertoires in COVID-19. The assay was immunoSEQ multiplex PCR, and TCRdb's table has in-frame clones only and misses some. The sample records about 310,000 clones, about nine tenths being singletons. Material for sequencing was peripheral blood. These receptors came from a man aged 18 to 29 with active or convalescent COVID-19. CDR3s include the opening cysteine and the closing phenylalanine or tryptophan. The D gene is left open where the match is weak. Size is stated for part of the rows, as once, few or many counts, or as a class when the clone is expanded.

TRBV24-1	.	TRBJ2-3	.	TGTGCCACCAGTGACCCGTTAGATACGCAGTATTTT	CATSDPLDTQYF
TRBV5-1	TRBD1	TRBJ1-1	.	TGCGCCAGCAGCCCGCGACTTCCGGGACAGGGACCCACTGAAGCTTTCTTT	CASSPRLPGQGPTEAFF
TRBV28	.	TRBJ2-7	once	TGTGCCAGCAGTGACACAGGGTTAAACGAGCAGTACTTC	CASSDTGLNEQYF
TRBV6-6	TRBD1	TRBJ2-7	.	TGTGCCAGCAGTTACCGGACAGGGACCTACGAGCAGTACTTC	CASSYRTGTYEQYF
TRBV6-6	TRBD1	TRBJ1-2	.	TGTGCCAGCCGCGGGGACAGGCCCTATGGCTACACCTTC	CASRGDRPYGYTF
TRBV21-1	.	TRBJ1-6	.	TGTGCCAGCAGCAAAAGGGTAGGGACAGCAAGGAATTCACCCCTCCACTTT	CASSKRVGTARNSPLHF
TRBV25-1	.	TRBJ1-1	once	TGTGCCAGCAGTCCGGGTGCGACAGCGAACACTGAAGCTTTCTTT	CASSPGATANTEAFF
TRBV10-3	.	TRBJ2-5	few	TGTGCCATCAGTGAGCCGGGGTCCCAAGAGACCCAGTACTTC	CAISEPGSQETQYF
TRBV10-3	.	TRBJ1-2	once	TGTGCCATCAGTGGCGGGGAATTAACTAACTATGGCTACACCTTC	CAISGGELTNYGYTF
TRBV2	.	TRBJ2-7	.	TGTGCCAGCAGTGGCGGGGCAGCATTCTCCTACGAGCAGTACTTC	CASSGGAAFSYEQYF
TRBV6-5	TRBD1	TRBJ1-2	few	TGTGCCAGCAGTTACTCAGGGGGCCCTAATGGCTACACCTTC	CASSYSGGPNGYTF
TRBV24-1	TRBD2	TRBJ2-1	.	TGTGCCCTCGGAGCGGGGGTGGGTTCCGACAATGAGCAGTTCTTC	CALGAGVGSDNEQFF
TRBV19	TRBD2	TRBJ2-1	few	TGTGCCAGTAGTATAGAGGGGAGGGCGGGTTACAATGAGCAGTTCTTC	CASSIEGRAGYNEQFF
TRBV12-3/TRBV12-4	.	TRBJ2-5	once	TGTGCCAGCAGGACTAGTAATGTAGAGACCCAGTACTTC	CASRTSNVETQYF
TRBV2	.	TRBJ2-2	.	TGTGCCAGCAGTGATTCCCGGGTTGGCGGGGAGCTGTTTTTT	CASSDSRVGGELFF
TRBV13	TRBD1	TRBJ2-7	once	TGTGCCAGCAGCTTAGCCGGGACAGGGAATTATAGGCAGTACTTC	CASSLAGTGNYRQYF
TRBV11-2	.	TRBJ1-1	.	TGTGCCAGCAGCAGAGACACGAACACTGAAGCTTTCTTT	CASSRDTNTEAFF
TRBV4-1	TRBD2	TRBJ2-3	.	TGCGCCAGCAGCCAAGATCTTACTAGCGGGGGGGCCCGAAGCACAGATACGCAGTATTTT	CASSQDLTSGGARSTDTQYF
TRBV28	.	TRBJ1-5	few	TGTGCCAGCAGTCAATCAAACAATCAGCCCCAGCATTTT	CASSQSNNQPQHF
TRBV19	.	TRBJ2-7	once	TGTGCCACCCTCCAGCTGGGAGTTCCGTACTTC	CATLQLGVPYF
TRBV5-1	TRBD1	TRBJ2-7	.	TGCGCCAGCAGCTCAGCGGGACAGGGGACCTACGAGCAGTACTTC	CASSSAGQGTYEQYF
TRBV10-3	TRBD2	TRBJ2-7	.	TGTGCCATCAGTGAGGGAGCGGGGGGACTCGGAGAGCAGTACTTC	CAISEGAGGLGEQYF
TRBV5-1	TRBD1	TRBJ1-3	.	TGCGCCAGCCGACAGGGGGACGGAAACACCATATATTTT	CASRQGDGNTIYF
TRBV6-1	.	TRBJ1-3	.	TGTGCCAGCAGTGACCAACCCCTACCGGGGGGAAACACCATATATTTT	CASSDQPLPGGNTIYF
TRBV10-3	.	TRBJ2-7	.	TGTGCCACCAGGGGCCTTGACTCCTACGAGCAGTACTTC	CATRGLDSYEQYF
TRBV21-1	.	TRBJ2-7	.	TGTGCCAGCAGCAAAGGACTAGCGGGAGGAATCATGTACGAGCAGTACTTC	CASSKGLAGGIMYEQYF
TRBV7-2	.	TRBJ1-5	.	TGTGCCAGCAGCTTAGTTCTTTTTCAGCCCCAGCATTTT	CASSLVLFQPQHF
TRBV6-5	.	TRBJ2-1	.	TGTGCCAGCAGCCCGTGGACAGACAATGAGCAGTTCTTC	CASSPWTDNEQFF
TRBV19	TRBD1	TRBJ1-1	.	TGTGCCAGTAGGTTATCAGGGGGGATCACTGAAGCTTTCTTT	CASRLSGGITEAFF
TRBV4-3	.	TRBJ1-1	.	TGCGCCAGCAGCCAACTCGGACTTTTCAATGAAGCTTTCTTT	CASSQLGLFNEAFF
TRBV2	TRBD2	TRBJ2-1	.	TGTGCCAGCAGTGATGTAGCGGGAGGGCCTGGAGAGCAGTTCTTC	CASSDVAGGPGEQFF
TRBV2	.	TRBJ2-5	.	TGTGCCAGCAGTGAGCGGTCCCGGACCCAGTACTTC	CASSERSRTQYF
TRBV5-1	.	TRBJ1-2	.	TGCGCCAGCAGCCAATCCACACGGGAGTCCCGATCTAACTATGGCTACACCTTC	CASSQSTRESRSNYGYTF
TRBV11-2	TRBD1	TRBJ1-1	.	TGTGCCAGCAGCTTAATAATTTCCGGGACAGGGGGATTCGGCACTGAAGCTTTCTTT	CASSLIISGTGGFGTEAFF
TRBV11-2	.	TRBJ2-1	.	TGTGCCAGCAGCTTAGTCGTAACGAGGAACAATGAGCAGTTCTTC	CASSLVVTRNNEQFF
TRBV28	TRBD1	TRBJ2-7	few	TGTGCCAGCAACTCACCTGAGGGGGCGCTGAGCGAGCAGTACTTC	CASNSPEGALSEQYF
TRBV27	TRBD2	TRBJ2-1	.	TGTGCCAGCAGTTTAAATGGGGGGGACTACAATGAGCAGTTCTTC	CASSLNGGDYNEQFF
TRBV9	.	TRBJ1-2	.	TGTGCCAGCAGCGTAATTGACAGTTTCCACTATGGCTACACCTTC	CASSVIDSFHYGYTF
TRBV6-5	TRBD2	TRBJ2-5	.	TGTGCCAGGGGACTAGCGGGATCGGTCGAAGAGACCCAGTACTTC	CARGLAGSVEETQYF
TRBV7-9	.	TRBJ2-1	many	TGTGCCCTGGACTTGTCCTACAATGAGCAGTTCTTC	CALDLSYNEQFF
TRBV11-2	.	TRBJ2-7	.	TGTGCCAGCAGCGCCAGCTCCTACGAGCAGTACTTC	CASSASSYEQYF
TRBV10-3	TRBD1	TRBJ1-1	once	TGTGCCACGGGGGACAGCCAAATCGACACTGAAGCTTTCTTT	CATGDSQIDTEAFF
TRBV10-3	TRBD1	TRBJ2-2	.	TGTGCCATCCGGCCGATCGCCGGGACAGGGAAAGCCGGGGAGCTGTTTTTT	CAIRPIAGTGKAGELFF
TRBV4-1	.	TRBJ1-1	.	TGCGCCAGCAGCCGCCTACCCCGCTTAGAGGGCACTGAAGCTTTCTTT	CASSRLPRLEGTEAFF
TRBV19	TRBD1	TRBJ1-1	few	TGTGCCAGTAGTCCCTCACAGGGGTTGATTGGGTTGAGTGAAGCTTTCTTT	CASSPSQGLIGLSEAFF
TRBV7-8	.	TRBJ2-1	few	TGTGCCAGCAGCTTGCGGCAGGGCCCCTACAATGAGCAGTTCTTC	CASSLRQGPYNEQFF
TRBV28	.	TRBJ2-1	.	TGTGCCAGCAGTTTAAAAGCTTTGGATGAGCAGTTCTTC	CASSLKALDEQFF
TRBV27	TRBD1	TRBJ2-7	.	TGTGCCAGCAGTTTGGGGGACAGACTCGTCTTC	CASSLGDRLVF
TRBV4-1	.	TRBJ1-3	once	TGCGCCAGCAGCCAAGACGCTACCTCTGGAAACACCATATATTTT	CASSQDATSGNTIYF
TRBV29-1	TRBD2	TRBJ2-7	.	TGCAGCGCCCTTCTCCCGGGGGGGTCCGAGCAGTACTTC	CSALLPGGSEQYF
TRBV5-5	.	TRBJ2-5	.	TGTGCCAGCAGCTTGGGGTCCAGGGACCAAGAGACCCAGTACTTC	CASSLGSRDQETQYF
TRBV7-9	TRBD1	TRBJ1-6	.	TGTGCCAGCAGCCCAGGGGGCTTGAATTCACCCCTCCACTTT	CASSPGGLNSPLHF
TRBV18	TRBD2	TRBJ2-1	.	TGTGCCAGCTCAGCTTCTAGCGGGAGCAACAATGAGCAGTTCTTC	CASSASSGSNNEQFF
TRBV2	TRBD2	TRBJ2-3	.	TGTGCCAGCTCCGGGGGGGCTCTCAGCACAGATACGCAGTATTTT	CASSGGALSTDTQYF